The rows below give T cell receptor beta chains drawn from one sample of a study of blood T cell repertoires in COVID-19. TCRdb keeps only in-frame clones here, not all; method: immunoSEQ multiplex PCR. The table includes around 290,000 clones, 85% to 90% detected once. The sample consisted of PBMCs or T cells enriched from blood (not recorded which). These receptors were obtained from an older woman in a cohort exposed to, infected with or recovered from COVID-19 (not recorded which). The CDR3 runs from the conserved cysteine through the conserved F or W. The order of the fields is J gene, clone size, D gene, V gene, CDR3 DNA, CDR3 protein. The D gene is left open where the match is weak. Clone size, where shown, is once, few, many, or a class for clones that have expanded.

J gene: TRBJ1-4; clone size: NA; D gene: TRBD1; V gene: TRBV5-1; CDR3 DNA: TGCGCCAGCAGCCAGGGGACAGGGAGGGAAAAACTGTTTTTT; CDR3 protein: CASSQGTGREKLFF
J gene: TRBJ2-3; clone size: once; D gene: TRBD1; V gene: TRBV2; CDR3 DNA: TGTGCCAGCAGTGGCTTTGGGACAGGGTGGACAGATACGCAGTATTTT; CDR3 protein: CASSGFGTGWTDTQYF
J gene: TRBJ2-5; clone size: NA; D gene: NA; V gene: TRBV9; CDR3 DNA: TGTGCCAGCAGCGCTCGGGAATTACAGGGGACCCAGTACTTC; CDR3 protein: CASSARELQGTQYF
J gene: TRBJ1-5; clone size: NA; D gene: NA; V gene: TRBV27; CDR3 DNA: TGTGCCAGCAGTCGGGGGGGCTATAGCAATCAGCCCCAGCATTTT; CDR3 protein: CASSRGGYSNQPQHF
J gene: TRBJ2-1; clone size: NA; D gene: NA; V gene: TRBV2; CDR3 DNA: TGTGCCAGCAGTGGATACAGGGGGGGAAATGAGCAGTTCTTC; CDR3 protein: CASSGYRGGNEQFF
J gene: TRBJ1-2; clone size: NA; D gene: TRBD1; V gene: TRBV4-3; CDR3 DNA: TGCGCCAGCAGCCTCGACAGGGACTATGGCTACACCTTC; CDR3 protein: CASSLDRDYGYTF
J gene: TRBJ2-5; clone size: NA; D gene: TRBD2; V gene: TRBV5-6; CDR3 DNA: TGTGCCAGCCGGCGGGGGCTAGCGGGATTCGGCGAGACCCAGTACTTC; CDR3 protein: CASRRGLAGFGETQYF
J gene: TRBJ2-7; clone size: NA; D gene: TRBD2; V gene: TRBV5-1; CDR3 DNA: TGCGCCAGCAGCTTGGCCACGGGACTAGCGAGCTACGAGCAGTACTTC; CDR3 protein: CASSLATGLASYEQYF
J gene: TRBJ1-3; clone size: NA; D gene: NA; V gene: TRBV6-5; CDR3 DNA: TGTGCCAGCAGGCCGGGACAAGGAGGAAACACCATATATTTT; CDR3 protein: CASRPGQGGNTIYF
J gene: TRBJ2-1; clone size: NA; D gene: TRBD2; V gene: TRBV4-1; CDR3 DNA: TGCGCCAGCAGCCAACGGACTAGCGGGAGGTTTGATGAGCAGTTCTTC; CDR3 protein: CASSQRTSGRFDEQFF
J gene: TRBJ2-1; clone size: NA; D gene: TRBD2; V gene: TRBV24-1; CDR3 DNA: TGTGCCACCAGTGACCCTGGACTAGCGGATAAAATCAATGAGCAGTTCTTC; CDR3 protein: CATSDPGLADKINEQFF